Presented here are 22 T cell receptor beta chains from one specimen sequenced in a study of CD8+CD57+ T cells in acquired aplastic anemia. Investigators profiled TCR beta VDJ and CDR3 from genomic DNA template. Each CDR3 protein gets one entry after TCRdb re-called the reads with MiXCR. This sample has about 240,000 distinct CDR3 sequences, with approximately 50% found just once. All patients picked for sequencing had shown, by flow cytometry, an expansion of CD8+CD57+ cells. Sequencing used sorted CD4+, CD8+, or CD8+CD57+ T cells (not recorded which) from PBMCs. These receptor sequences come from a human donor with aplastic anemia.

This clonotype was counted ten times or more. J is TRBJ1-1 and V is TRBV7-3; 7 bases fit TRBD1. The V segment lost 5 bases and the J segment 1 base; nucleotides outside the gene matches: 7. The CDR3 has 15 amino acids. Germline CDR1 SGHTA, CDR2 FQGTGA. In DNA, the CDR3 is TGTGCCAGCAGCCCCCGGGACAGTTCGAACACTGAAGCTTTCTTT. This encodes CASSPRDSSNTEAFF. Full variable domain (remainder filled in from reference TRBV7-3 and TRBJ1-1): GAGVSQTPSNKVTEKGKYVELRCDPISGHTALYWYRQSLGQGPEFLIYFQGTGAADDSGLPNDRFFAVRPEGSVSTLKIQRTERGDSAVYLCASSPRDSSNTEAFFGQGTRLTVV.

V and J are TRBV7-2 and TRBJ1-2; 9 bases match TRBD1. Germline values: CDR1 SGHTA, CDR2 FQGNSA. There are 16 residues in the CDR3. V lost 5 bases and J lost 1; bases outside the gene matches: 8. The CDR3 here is CASSLTGGAVNYGYTF. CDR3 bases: TGTGCCAGCAGCCTCACAGGGGGCGCCGTTAACTATGGCTACACCTTC.

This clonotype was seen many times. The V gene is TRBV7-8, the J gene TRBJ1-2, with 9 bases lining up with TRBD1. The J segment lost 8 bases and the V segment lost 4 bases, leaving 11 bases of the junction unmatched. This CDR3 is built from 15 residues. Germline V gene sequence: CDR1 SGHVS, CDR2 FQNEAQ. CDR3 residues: CASSYTGTGLWGYTF. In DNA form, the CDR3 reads TGTGCCAGCAGCTATACCGGGACAGGGCTTTGGGGCTACACCTTC.

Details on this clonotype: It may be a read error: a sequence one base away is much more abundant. The DNA of the CDR3 is TGTGCCAGCAGCTTAGCTGGGGTTAGTTACACTGGAGCTTTCTTT. Its protein is CASSLAGVSYTGAFF. This chain links TRBV11-2 with TRBJ1-1; D is unclear. The CDR3 contains 15 residues. Germline V lookup: CDR1 SGHAT, CDR2 FQNNGV.

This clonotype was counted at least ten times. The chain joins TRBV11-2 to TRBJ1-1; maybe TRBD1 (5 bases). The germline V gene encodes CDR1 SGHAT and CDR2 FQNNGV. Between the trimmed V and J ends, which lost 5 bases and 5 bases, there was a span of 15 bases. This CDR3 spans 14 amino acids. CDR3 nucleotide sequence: TGTGCCAGCAGCCCCGGGGGGTACAGGACTGAAGCTTTCTTT. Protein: CASSPGGYRTEAFF. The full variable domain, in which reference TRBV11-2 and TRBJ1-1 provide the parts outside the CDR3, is EAGVAQSPRYKIIEKRQSVAFWCNPISGHATLYWYQQILGQGPKLLIQFQNNGVVDDSQLPKDRFSAERLKGVDSTLKIQPAKLEDSAVYLCASSPGGYRTEAFFGQGTRLTVV.

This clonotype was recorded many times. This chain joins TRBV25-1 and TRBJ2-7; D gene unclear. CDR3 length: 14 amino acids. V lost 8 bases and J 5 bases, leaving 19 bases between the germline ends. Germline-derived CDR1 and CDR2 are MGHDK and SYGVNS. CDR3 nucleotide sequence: TGTGCCAGCGTCGCAGGATCGAACGGAAACGAGCAGTACTTC. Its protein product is CASVAGSNGNEQYF.

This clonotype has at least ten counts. CDR3: CASSPPGPDGYTF. In nucleotides, the CDR3 is TGTGCCAGCAGTCCCCCGGGGCCCGATGGCTACACCTTC. The chain employs TRBV12-3 or TRBV12-4 and TRBJ1-2, with D possibly being TRBD1 (5 bases). The CDR3 consists of 13 residues. The V and J ends lost 5 bases and 6 bases respectively, with 13 bases between them.

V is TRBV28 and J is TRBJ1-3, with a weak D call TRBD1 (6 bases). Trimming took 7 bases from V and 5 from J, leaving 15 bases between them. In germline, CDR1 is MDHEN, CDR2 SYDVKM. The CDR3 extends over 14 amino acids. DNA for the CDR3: TGTGCCAGCAACCCTGTTGGGGACAGAAACACCATATATTTT. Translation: CASNPVGDRNTIYF.

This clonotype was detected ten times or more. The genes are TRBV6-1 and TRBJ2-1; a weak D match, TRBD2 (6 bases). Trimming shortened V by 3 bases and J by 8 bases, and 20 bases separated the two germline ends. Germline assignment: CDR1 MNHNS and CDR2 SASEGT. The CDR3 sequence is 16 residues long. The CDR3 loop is CASSDLAIRRFDEQFF. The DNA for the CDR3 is TGTGCCAGCAGTGACCTAGCGATACGGAGGTTCGATGAGCAGTTCTTC.

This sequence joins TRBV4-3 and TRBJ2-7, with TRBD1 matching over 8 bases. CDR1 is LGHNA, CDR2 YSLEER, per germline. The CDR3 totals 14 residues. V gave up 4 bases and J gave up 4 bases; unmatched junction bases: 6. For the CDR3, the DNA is TGCGCCAGCAGCCCTTCCCGACAGGGGTACGAGCAGTACTTC. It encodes CASSPSRQGYEQYF.

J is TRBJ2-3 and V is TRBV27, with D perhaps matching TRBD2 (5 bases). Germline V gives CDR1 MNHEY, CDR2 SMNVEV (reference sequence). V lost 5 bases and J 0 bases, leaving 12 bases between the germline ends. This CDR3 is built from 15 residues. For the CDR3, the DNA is TGTGCCAGCAGTCCGATAGCGATCAGCACAGATACGCAGTATTTT. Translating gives CASSPIAISTDTQYF.

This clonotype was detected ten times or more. CDR3 sequence reads: CASSDGGSGANVLTF. CDR3 coding DNA: TGTGCCAGCAGCGACGGGGGCTCTGGGGCCAACGTCCTGACTTTC. This chain connects TRBV2 to TRBJ2-6; possible D gene TRBD2, 6 bases. CDR1 is SNHLY and CDR2 is FYNNEI in the germline V gene. This CDR3 is built from 15 residues. Deletions cut 6 bases from V and 0 bases from J, with 9 bases between.

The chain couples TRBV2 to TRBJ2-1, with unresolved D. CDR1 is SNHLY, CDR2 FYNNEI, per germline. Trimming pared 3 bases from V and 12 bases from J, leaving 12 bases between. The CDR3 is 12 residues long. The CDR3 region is CASSEGRVGQFF. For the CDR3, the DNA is TGTGCCAGCAGTGAGGGAAGGGTTGGGCAGTTCTTC. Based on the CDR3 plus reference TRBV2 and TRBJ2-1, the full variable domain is EPEVTQTPSHQVTQMGQEVILRCVPISNHLYFYWYRQILGQKVEFLVSFYNNEISEKSEIFDDQFSVERPDGSNFTLKIRSTKLEDSAMYFCASSEGRVGQFFGPGTRLTVL.

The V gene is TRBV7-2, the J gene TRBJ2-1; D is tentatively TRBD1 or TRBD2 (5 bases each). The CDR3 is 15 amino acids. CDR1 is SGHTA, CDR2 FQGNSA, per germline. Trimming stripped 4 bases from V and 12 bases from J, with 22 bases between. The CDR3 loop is CASSSGPGDSDTQFF. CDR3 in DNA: TGTGCCAGCAGCTCGGGACCTGGTGACTCAGATACGCAGTTCTTC.

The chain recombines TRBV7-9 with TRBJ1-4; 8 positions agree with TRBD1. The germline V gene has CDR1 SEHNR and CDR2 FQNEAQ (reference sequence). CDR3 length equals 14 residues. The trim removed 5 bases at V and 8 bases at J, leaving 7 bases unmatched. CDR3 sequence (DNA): TGTGCCAGCAGCCGCCGGAGGGACAGGGAAAAACTGTTTTTT. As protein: CASSRRRDREKLFF.

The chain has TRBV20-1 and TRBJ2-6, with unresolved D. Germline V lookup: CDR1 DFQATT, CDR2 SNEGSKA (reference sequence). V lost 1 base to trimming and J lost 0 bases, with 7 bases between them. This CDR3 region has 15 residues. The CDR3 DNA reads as TGCAGTGCTAGAGCCAGGACCTCTGGGGCCAACGTCCTGACTTTC. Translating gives CSARARTSGANVLTF.

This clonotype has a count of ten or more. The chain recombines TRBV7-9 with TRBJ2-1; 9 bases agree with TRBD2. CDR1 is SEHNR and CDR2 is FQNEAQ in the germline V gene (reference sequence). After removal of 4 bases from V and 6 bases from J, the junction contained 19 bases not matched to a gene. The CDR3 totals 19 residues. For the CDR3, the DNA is TGTGCCAGCAGCTCGGCAAGACTAGCGGTGAGAGTTGTGTTCAATGAGCAGTTCTTC. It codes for CASSSARLAVRVVFNEQFF.

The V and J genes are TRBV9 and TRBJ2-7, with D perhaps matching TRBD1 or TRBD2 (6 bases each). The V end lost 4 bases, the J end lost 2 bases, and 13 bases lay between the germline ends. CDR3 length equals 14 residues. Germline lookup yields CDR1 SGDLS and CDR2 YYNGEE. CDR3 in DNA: TGTGCCAGCAGCCAATCGGGGGCCGCCTACGAGCAGTACTTC. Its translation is CASSQSGAAYEQYF. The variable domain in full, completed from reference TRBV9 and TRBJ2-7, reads DSGVTQTPKHLITATGQRVTLRCSPRSGDLSVYWYQQSLDQGLQFLIQYYNGEERAKGNILERFSAQQFPDLHSELNLSSLELGDSALYFCASSQSGAAYEQYFGPGTRLTVT.

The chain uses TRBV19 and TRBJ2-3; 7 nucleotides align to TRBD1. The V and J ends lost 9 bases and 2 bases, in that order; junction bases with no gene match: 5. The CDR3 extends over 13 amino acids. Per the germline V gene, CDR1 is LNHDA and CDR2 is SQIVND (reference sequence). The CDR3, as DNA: TGTGCCAGCCGACAGGGTAACACAGATACGCAGTATTTT. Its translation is CASRQGNTDTQYF.

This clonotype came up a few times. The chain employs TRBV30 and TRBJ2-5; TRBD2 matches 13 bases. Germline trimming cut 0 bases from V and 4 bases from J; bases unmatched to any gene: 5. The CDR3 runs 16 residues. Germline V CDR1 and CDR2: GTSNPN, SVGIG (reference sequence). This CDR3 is CAWSVLRLAGGETQYF. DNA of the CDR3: TGTGCCTGGAGTGTTTTACGACTAGCGGGGGGAGAGACCCAGTACTTC.

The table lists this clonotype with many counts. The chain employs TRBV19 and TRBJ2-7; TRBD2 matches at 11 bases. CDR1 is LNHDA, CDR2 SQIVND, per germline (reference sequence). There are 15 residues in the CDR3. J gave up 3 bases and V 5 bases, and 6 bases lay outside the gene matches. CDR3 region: CASSPSGGNNYEQYF. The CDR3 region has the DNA TGTGCCAGTAGTCCTAGCGGGGGGAATAACTACGAGCAGTACTTC.

This CDR3 reads CASSGQEYYGYTF. CDR3 bases: TGTGCCAGCTCAGGCCAGGAGTACTATGGCTACACCTTC. This chain joins TRBV3-1 and TRBJ1-2, with D uncertain. This CDR3 is 13 amino acids long. Germline V gives CDR1 LGHDT, CDR2 YNNKEL (reference sequence). Trimming shortened V by 8 bases and J by 3 bases, and 13 bases separated the two germline ends.